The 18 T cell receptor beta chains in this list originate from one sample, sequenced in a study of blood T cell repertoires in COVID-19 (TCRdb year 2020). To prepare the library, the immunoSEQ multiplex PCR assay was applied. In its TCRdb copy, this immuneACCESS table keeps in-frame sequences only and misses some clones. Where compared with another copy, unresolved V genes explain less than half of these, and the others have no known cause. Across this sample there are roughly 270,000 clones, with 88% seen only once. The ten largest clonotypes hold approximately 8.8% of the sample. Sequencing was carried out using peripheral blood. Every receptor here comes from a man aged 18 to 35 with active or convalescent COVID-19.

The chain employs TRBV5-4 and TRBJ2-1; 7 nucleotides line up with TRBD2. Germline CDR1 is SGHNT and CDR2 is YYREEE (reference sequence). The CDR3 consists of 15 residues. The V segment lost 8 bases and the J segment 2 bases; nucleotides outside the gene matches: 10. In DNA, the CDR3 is TGTGCCAGTGGCAGGTCGGGGGGTACCTACAATGAGCAGTTCTTC. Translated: CASGRSGGTYNEQFF.

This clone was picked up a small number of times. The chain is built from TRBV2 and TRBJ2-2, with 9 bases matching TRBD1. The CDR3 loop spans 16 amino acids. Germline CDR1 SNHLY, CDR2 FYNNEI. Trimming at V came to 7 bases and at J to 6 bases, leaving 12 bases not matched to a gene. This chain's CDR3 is CASTPGTGREAGELFF. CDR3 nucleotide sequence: TGTGCCAGCACCCCCGGGACAGGGCGAGAGGCCGGGGAGCTGTTTTTT. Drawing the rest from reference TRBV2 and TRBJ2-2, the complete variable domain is EPEVTQTPSHQVTQMGQEVILRCVPISNHLYFYWYRQILGQKVEFLVSFYNNEISEKSEIFDDQFSVERPDGSNFTLKIRSTKLEDSAMYFCASTPGTGREAGELFFGEGSRLTVL.

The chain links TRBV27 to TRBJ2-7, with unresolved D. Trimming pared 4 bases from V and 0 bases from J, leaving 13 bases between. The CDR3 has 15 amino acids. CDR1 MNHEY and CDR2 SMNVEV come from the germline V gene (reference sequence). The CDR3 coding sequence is TGTGCCAGCAGTTCCTTTGAACCGAGCTCCTACGAGCAGTACTTC. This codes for CASSSFEPSSYEQYF.

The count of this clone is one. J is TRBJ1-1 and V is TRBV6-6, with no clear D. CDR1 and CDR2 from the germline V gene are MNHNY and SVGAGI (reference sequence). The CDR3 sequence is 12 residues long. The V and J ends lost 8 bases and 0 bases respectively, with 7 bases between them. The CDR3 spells CASRVMNTEAFF. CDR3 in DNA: TGTGCCAGCCGGGTAATGAACACTGAAGCTTTCTTT.

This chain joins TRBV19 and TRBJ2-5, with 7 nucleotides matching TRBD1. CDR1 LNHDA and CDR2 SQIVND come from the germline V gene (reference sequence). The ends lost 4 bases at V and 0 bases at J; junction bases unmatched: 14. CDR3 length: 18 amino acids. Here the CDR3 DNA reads TGTGCCAGTAGTACCCGACTGACAGGGTTTAAGAACCAAGAGACCCAGTACTTC. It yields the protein CASSTRLTGFKNQETQYF.

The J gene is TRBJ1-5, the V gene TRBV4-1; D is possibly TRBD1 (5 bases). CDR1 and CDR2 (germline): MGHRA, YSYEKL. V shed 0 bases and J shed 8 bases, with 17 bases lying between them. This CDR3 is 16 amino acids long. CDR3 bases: TGCGCCAGCAGCCAAGAAGGGGAGGGGAGTGGGGAGCCCCAGCATTTT. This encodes CASSQEGEGSGEPQHF.

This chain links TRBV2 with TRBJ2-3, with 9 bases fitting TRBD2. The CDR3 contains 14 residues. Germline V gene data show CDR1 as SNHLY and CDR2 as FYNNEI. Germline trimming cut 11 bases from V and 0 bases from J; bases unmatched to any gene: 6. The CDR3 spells CAGISGGSTDTQYF. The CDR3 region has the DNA TGTGCCGGCATTAGCGGGGGTAGCACAGATACGCAGTATTTT.

The CDR3 loop reads CASSPGQAGGFSSYNEQFF. CDR3 nucleotides: TGTGCCAGCAGCCCGGGGCAGGCAGGGGGCTTCAGCTCCTACAATGAGCAGTTCTTC. The chain recombines TRBV7-8 with TRBJ2-1; TRBD1 agrees at 8 bases. V lost 5 bases to trimming and J lost 0 bases; unmatched junction nucleotides: 15. From germline, CDR1 is SGHVS and CDR2 FQNEAQ. The CDR3 contains 19 residues.

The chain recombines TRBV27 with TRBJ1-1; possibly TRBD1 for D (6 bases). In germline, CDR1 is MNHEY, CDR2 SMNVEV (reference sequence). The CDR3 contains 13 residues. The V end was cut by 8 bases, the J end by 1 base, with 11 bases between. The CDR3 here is CASSQQGNTEAFF. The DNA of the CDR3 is TGTGCCAGCTCACAACAGGGGAACACTGAAGCTTTCTTT.

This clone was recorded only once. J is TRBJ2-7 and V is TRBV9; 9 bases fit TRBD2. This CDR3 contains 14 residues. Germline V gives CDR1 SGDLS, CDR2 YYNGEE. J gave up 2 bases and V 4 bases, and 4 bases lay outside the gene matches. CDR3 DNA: TGTGCCAGCAGCCCGGGACTAGCTGCCTACGAGCAGTACTTC. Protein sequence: CASSPGLAAYEQYF.

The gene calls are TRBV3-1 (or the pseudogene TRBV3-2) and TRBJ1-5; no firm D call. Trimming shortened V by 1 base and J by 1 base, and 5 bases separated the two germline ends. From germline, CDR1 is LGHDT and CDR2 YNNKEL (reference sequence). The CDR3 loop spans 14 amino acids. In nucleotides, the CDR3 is TGTGCCAGCAGCCAAGTTGGCAGCAATCAGCCCCAGCATTTT. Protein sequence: CASSQVGSNQPQHF.

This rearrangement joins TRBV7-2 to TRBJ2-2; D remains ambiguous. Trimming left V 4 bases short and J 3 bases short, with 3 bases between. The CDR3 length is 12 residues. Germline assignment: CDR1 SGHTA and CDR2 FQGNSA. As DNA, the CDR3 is TGTGCCAGCAGCTCCTACACCGGGGAGCTGTTTTTT. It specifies CASSSYTGELFF. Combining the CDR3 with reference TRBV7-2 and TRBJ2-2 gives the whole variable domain GAGVSQSPSNKVTEKGKDVELRCDPISGHTALYWYRQSLGQGLEFLIYFQGNSAPDKSGLPSDRFSAERTGGSVSTLTIQRTQQEDSAVYLCASSSYTGELFFGEGSRLTVL.

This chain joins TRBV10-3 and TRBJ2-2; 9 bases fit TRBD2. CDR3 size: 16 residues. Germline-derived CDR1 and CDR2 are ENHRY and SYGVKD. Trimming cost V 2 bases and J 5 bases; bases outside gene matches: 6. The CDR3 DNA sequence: TGTGCCATCAGTGAGCTTCTAGCGGGGTCTACCGGGGAGCTGTTTTTT. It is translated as CAISELLAGSTGELFF.

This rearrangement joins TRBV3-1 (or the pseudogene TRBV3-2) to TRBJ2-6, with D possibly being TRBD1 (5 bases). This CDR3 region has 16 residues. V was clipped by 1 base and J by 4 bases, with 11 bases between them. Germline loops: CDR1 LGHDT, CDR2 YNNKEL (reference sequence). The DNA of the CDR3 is TGTGCCAGCAGCCAAGGGACATCGTACGGGGCCAACGTCCTGACTTTC. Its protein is CASSQGTSYGANVLTF.

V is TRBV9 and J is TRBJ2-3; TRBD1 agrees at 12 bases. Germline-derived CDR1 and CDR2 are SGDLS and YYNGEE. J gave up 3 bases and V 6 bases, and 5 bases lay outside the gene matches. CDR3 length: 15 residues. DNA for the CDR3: TGTGCCAGCACCCCGGGACAGGGGGCAACAGATACGCAGTATTTT. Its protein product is CASTPGQGATDTQYF.

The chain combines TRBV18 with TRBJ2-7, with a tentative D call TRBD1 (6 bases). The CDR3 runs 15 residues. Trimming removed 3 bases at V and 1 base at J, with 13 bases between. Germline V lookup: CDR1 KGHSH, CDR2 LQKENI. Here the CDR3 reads CASSPVAGASYEQYF. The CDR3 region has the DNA TGTGCCAGCTCACCGGTGGCAGGGGCGTCCTACGAGCAGTACTTC.

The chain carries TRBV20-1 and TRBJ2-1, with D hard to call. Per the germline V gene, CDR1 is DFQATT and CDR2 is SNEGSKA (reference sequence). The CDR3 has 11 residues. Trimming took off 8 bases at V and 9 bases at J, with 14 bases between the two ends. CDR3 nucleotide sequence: TGCAGTTTAAGCCGGCTAGGTGAGCAGTTCTTC. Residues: CSLSRLGEQFF.

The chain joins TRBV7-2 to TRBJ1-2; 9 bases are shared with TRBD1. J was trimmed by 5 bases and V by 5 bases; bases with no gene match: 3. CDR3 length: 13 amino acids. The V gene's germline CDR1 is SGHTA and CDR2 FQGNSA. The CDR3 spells CASSGGQGYGYTF. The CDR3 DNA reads TGTGCCAGCAGCGGGGGACAGGGTTATGGCTACACCTTC.